This TCR beta chain was captured in a study of CD8 T cells in ankylosing spondylitis. Germline V gene lookup returns CDR1 MDHEN and CDR2 SYDVKM. V was shortened by 10 bases and J by 4 bases, with 13 bases between the two germline ends. The length of the CDR3 is 12 residues. About this clonotype itself: Its antigen is unidentified.

Study results and limitations: Relatively scarce in peripheral blood, disease-linked clones were CD8+. What appeared characteristic of ankylosing spondylitis blood was a TCR beta motif of under 10 highly homologous variants.

TCRdb called the 5' RACE reads again in MiXCR, with one record for every CDR3 protein. Of fewer than 500,000 distinct CDR3 sequences detected, about a fifth appear once; the ten largest clones hold around 17%. The sequenced material came from blood, either unsorted or a sorted T cell fraction (not recorded which). The V and J genes are TRBV28 and TRBJ2-5; D gene ambiguous. This sequence was found in a male donor with ankylosing spondylitis. CDR3 in DNA: TGTGCCATCGGCCGGGCGGTAGAGACCCAGTACTTC. Its protein product is CAIGRAVETQYF.